This T cell receptor beta chain was obtained from a study of CD8 T cells in Susac syndrome. Points from the study as a whole: The study recognized that its TCR sequencing and HLA analysis covered a relatively small number of individuals.

The ends were cut back, 1 base at V and 6 bases at J, with 10 bases in the middle. Germline V lookup: CDR1 LGHDT, CDR2 YNNKEL (reference sequence). The CDR3 runs 13 residues. Regarding this clonotype: Its antigen is not identified.

From blood CD8+ and CD4+ T cells, TCR beta sequences were generated. Negative isolation yielded the CD8+ and CD4+ T cells, while FACS enriched the TEMRA cells. RNA amounts of about 0.5 to 1 ug underwent reverse transcription with random hexamers. The method of amplification for TCR beta CDR3 was immunoSEQ multiplex PCR, covering 54 Vbeta and 13 Jbeta. TCRdb reanalysed the immunoSEQ multiplex PCR reads using MiXCR and keeps one entry per CDR3 protein. The sample contains about 210,000 distinct CDR3 sequences, about 95% of which appear only once. J is TRBJ2-7 and V is TRBV3-1; the D gene is possibly TRBD1 (6 bases). The receptor was derived from a human donor with multiple sclerosis. What was sequenced was CD4+ T cells from PBMCs. This CDR3 reads CASSQVIGGEQYF. CDR3 nucleotides: TGTGCCAGCAGCCAAGTAATAGGGGGCGAGCAGTACTTC.